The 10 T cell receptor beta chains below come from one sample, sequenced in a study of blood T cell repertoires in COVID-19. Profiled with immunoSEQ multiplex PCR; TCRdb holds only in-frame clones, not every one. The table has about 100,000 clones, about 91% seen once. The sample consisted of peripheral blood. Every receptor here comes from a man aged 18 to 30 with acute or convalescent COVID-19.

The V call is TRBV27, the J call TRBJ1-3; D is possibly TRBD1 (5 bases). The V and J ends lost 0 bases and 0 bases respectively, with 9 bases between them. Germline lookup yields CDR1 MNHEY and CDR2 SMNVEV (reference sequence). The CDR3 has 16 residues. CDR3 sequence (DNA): TGTGCCAGCAGTTTATCGAGCACAGGCTCTGGAAACACCATATATTTT. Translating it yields CASSLSSTGSGNTIYF.

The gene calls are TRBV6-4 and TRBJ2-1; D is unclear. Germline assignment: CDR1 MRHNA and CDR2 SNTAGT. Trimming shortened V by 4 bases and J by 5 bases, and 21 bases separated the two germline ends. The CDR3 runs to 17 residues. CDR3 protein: CASSAYPSLDRNNEQFF. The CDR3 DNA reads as TGTGCCAGCAGTGCCTACCCTTCTCTAGACCGCAACAATGAGCAGTTCTTC.

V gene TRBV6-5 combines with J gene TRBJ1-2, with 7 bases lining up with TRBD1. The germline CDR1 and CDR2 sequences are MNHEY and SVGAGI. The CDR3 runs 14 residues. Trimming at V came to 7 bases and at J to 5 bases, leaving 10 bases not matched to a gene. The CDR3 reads CASTPQGTRYGYTF. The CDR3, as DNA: TGTGCCAGCACCCCACAGGGGACTCGGTATGGCTACACCTTC.

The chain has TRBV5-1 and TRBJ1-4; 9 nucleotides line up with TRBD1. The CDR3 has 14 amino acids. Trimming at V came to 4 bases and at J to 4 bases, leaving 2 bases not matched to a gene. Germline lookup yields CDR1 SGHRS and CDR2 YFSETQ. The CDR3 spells CASSLGQGNEKLFF. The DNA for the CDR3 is TGCGCCAGCAGCCTGGGACAGGGTAATGAAAAACTGTTTTTT.

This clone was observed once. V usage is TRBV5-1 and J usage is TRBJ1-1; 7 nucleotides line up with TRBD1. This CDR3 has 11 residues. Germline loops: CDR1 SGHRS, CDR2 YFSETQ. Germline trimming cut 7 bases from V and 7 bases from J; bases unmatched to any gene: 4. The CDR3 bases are TGCGCCAGCTCTTACAGGGGTGAAGCTTTCTTT. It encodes CASSYRGEAFF.

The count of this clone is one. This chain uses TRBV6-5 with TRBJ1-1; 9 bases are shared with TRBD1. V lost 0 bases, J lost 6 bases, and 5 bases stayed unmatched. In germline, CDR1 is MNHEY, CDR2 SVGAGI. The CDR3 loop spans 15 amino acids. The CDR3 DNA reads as TGTGCCAGCAGTTACTCAGGACAGGGGAAGTCTGAAGCTTTCTTT. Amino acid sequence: CASSYSGQGKSEAFF.

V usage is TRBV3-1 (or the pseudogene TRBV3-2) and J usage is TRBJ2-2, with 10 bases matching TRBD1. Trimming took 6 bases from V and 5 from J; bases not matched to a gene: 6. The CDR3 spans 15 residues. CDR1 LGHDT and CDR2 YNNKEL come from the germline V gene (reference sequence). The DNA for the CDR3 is TGTGCCAGCAGGCCCCGGGGACAGGGGACCGGGGAGCTGTTTTTT. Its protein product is CASRPRGQGTGELFF.

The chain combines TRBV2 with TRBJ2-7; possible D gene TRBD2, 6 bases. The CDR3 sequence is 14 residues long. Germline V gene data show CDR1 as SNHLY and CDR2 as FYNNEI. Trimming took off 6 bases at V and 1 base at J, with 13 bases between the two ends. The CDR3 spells CASRGGVSSYEQYF. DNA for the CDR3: TGTGCCAGCAGGGGGGGAGTGTCGTCCTACGAGCAGTACTTC.

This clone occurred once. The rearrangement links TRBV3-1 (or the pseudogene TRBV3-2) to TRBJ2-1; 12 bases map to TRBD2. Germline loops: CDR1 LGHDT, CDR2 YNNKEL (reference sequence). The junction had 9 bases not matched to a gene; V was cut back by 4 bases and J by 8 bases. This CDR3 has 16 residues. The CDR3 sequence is CASSRRGLAGSDEQFF. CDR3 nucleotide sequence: TGTGCCAGCAGCCGAAGAGGACTAGCGGGGAGCGATGAGCAGTTCTTC.

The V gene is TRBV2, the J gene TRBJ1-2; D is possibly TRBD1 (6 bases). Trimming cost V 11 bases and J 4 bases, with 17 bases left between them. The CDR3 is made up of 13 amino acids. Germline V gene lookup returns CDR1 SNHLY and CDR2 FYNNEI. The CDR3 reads CAGGQLEAYGYTF. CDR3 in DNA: TGTGCCGGAGGACAGTTAGAGGCCTATGGCTACACCTTC.